This TCR beta chain was profiled in a study of shared clonotypes between healthy human individuals. Details on this clone: Its antigen remains unknown.

V lost 3 bases, J lost 2 bases, and 6 bases stayed unmatched. The CDR3 extends over 16 amino acids. Germline V lookup: CDR1 MGHRA, CDR2 YSYEKL. Sequenced by immunoSEQ multiplex PCR; TCRdb stores in-frame clones only, minus some. The sample includes 2,500,000 or so clones, under 95% of them seen just once. General study findings and limits: Sequencing depth was expected to affect clonotype sharing among donors.

This sequence joins TRBV4-1 and TRBJ2-5, with TRBD2 identical over 10 bases. The sequenced sample consisted of naive CD4+ T cells from PBMCs. Subset specified: CD45RA+ positively selected. This clonotype originated in a man younger than 35 in good health. Some clones in this sample may be carry-over from other donors' samples. This CDR3 reads CASSHPLAGRQETQYF. The CDR3 DNA follows: TGCGCCAGCAGCCATCCACTAGCGGGGAGGCAAGAGACCCAGTACTTC.